Listed here is a single T cell receptor (beta chain). The clone's antigen remains unknown. No much larger clonotype is one base removed from it; base qualities were not supplied. TCRbeta CDR3 regions were amplified from genomic DNA by means of the immunoSEQ Assay, a bias-controlled multiplex PCR. Processing in the source paper ran as follows. Within the assay, amplification of reference gene primers was used to estimate how many nucleated cells each sample contained. Sequence reads were collapsed and filtered to measure the absolute abundance of every unique TCRbeta CDR3 rearrangement. For each sample, productive Simpson clonality was calculated by taking the square root of Simpson's diversity index across productive rearrangements. Sourced from immuneACCESS, this table was stored by TCRdb with only in-frame sequences that have V and J called. A share of the clones is absent; for the studies checked, an unresolved V gene accounts for under half, and the remainder has no known explanation. V, J and clone size were drawn from that table, and D and trimming were deduced from the DNA. This sample gives about 310,000 clones in total; 89% of them show up just once. The ten largest clones add up to approximately 9.8% of the sample.

This sample stems from a study of blood T cell repertoires in COVID-19 (dated by TCRdb to 2018 to 2021). About the investigation overall: Samples from collaborators originated in the United States, Italy and Spain and spanned both the acute and convalescent phases of COVID-19. The material from the prospective study consisted of cDNA or gDNA derived from T cells, B-cell-depleted T cells, or PBMCs. Subjects who had been exposed to COVID-19, were actively infected with it, or had recovered from it provided the deeply sampled blood TCRbeta repertoires that made up the dataset. A freely available public database, intended as a resource for researchers studying the immune response to SARS-CoV-2, is where the repertoires were released. Samples were obtained from the ongoing ImmuneRACE study (first 160 participants) and from over 1,000 subjects provided by 6 global collaborators. Nearly every sample came with metadata listing a de-identified subject ID, COVID-19 status, age in years and sex. Where available, HLA class I and class II types were obtained from metadata supplied by the sample provider rather than from assay-based typing. Results the study describes overall, beyond this receptor: The amount of clinical and demographic metadata varied by source and participant and was provided uncurated.

V loses 5 bases of germline sequence and J loses 6 bases, and the interval between the two ends is 19 bases. The CDR3 runs 15 amino acids, cysteine and phenylalanine included. Only CDR3 DNA remains: 45 bases, in frame from the first base. The germline V gene (reference sequence) yields SEHNR for CDR1 and FQNEAQ for CDR2. In the prospective study, participants were about 18 to 90 years old, resided in 25 or so geographic areas of the United States, and were enrolled through a virtual design. In the prospective study, cohorts were assigned on the basis of participant-reported clinical history obtained from a screening survey and a study questionnaire. Recovered participants in ImmuneRACE Cohort 3 were defined by two consecutive negative NP/OP PCR tests, clearance by a healthcare professional, or resolution of symptoms. In the prospective study, whole blood, serum and a nasopharyngeal or oropharyngeal swab were collected from each participant by mobile phlebotomists. Over a roughly 2-month period, participants in the prospective study had the option of providing additional blood draws and questionnaires. Before DNA extraction, blood samples from the prospective study were shipped at room temperature or frozen.

The V gene is TRBV7-9 and the J gene is TRBJ1-2, with TRBD1 as a weak D call on 5 bases. The sample was PBMCs or T cells enriched from blood (not recorded which). The TCR sequence derives from a woman in her thirties or forties who had recovered from COVID-19. In nucleotides, the sequence is TGTGCCAGCAGCCTTCGGGGCGGGGAGGACAATGGCTACACCTTC. It translates to CASSLRGGEDNGYTF. Joined to the reference TRBV7-9 and TRBJ1-2 proteins, this CDR3 gives the full variable domain: DTGVSQNPRHKITKRGQNVTFRCDPISEHNRLYWYRQTLGQGPEFLTYFQNEAQLEKSRLLSDRFSAERPKGSFSTLEIQRTEQGDSAMYLCASSLRGGEDNGYTFGSGTRLTVV.